These 28 T cell receptor beta chains share one sample of origin, sequenced in a study of cytomegalovirus exposure and HLA in healthy donors. Repertoires were generated with immunoSEQ multiplex PCR, while TCRdb's copy carries only in-frame clones and drops some. Of 150,000 to 200,000 clones in the sample, around nine tenths were seen once. Sequenced input: PBMCs. These receptors all stem from a young woman in good health and CMV-seronegative.

The V call is TRBV7-9, the J call TRBJ2-7, with D possibly matching TRBD2 (5 bases). V was clipped by 5 bases and J by 2 bases, with 10 bases between them. This CDR3 is built from 13 residues. Germline V gene lookup returns CDR1 SEHNR and CDR2 FQNEAQ (reference sequence). In nucleotides, the CDR3 is TGTGCCAGCAGCCCTCCCGGGGCCTACGAGCAGTACTTC. Protein: CASSPPGAYEQYF.

The V call is TRBV19, the J call TRBJ1-2; 7 bases map to TRBD1. The CDR3 consists of 13 residues. V shed 6 bases, J shed 5 bases, and the junction held 6 bases outside the gene matches. Germline CDR1 and CDR2: LNHDA and SQIVND (reference sequence). The CDR3 region is CASSVQGTYGYTF. Here the CDR3 DNA reads TGTGCCAGTAGCGTACAGGGGACTTATGGCTACACCTTC. Based on the CDR3 plus reference TRBV19 and TRBJ1-2, the full variable domain is DGGITQSPKYLFRKEGQNVTLSCEQNLNHDAMYWYRQDPGQGLRLIYYSQIVNDFQKGDIAEGYSVSREKKESFPLTVTSAQKNPTAFYLCASSVQGTYGYTFGSGTRLTVV.

This sequence joins TRBV19 and TRBJ2-3; D perhaps matches TRBD2 (5 bases). The CDR3 runs to 15 residues. V dropped 3 bases and J dropped 2 bases, with 12 bases sitting between them. Germline values: CDR1 LNHDA, CDR2 SQIVND (reference sequence). CDR3 nucleotide sequence: TGTGCCAGTAGTATTTCGAGACTACTCACAGATACGCAGTATTTT. Amino acid sequence: CASSISRLLTDTQYF.

This clone was seen only once. This sample includes further DNA sequences coding for the same CDR3. The chain employs TRBV5-1 and TRBJ1-1; D possibly corresponds to TRBD1 (5 bases). V gave up 3 bases and J gave up 0 bases, with 9 bases separating them. The germline CDR1 and CDR2 sequences are SGHRS and YFSETQ. CDR3 length: 14 amino acids. For the CDR3, the DNA is TGCGCCAGCAGCTCCGGGACTTTGAACACTGAAGCTTTCTTT. Its protein is CASSSGTLNTEAFF.

The V and J genes are TRBV7-9 and TRBJ2-2; D not resolved. The V gene lost 7 bases and the J gene lost 0 bases, with 12 bases spanning the gap. CDR3 size: 15 residues. Looked up from germline, CDR1 is SEHNR and CDR2 is FQNEAQ (reference sequence). CDR3 region: CASTLALANTGELFF. CDR3 coding DNA: TGTGCCAGCACCTTGGCCCTGGCGAACACCGGGGAGCTGTTTTTT.

The V gene is TRBV10-3, the J gene TRBJ2-2; the D gene is possibly TRBD2 (7 bases). This CDR3 has 16 amino acids. Germline CDR1 reads ENHRY; CDR2 reads SYGVKD. V shed 3 bases and J shed 1 base, with 12 bases lying between them. Written as DNA, the CDR3 is TGTGCCATCAGTGAATCGGGGGGCCTGAACACCGGGGAGCTGTTTTTT. Amino acid sequence: CAISESGGLNTGELFF.

The V call is TRBV30, the J call TRBJ1-2; unclear D gene. The CDR3 length is 15 residues. Between the trimmed V and J ends, which lost 0 bases and 4 bases, there was a span of 15 bases. Germline assignment: CDR1 GTSNPN and CDR2 SVGIG (reference sequence). The CDR3 DNA is TGTGCCTGGAGTGTAATCGGACTCGGCTTCTATGGCTACACCTTC. Translating gives CAWSVIGLGFYGYTF.

This sequence joins TRBV7-6 and TRBJ2-1; weak D call: TRBD1 (6 bases). V was clipped by 1 base and J by 4 bases, with 23 bases between them. This CDR3 has 19 amino acids. The germline CDR1 and CDR2 sequences are SGHVS and FNYEAQ. In DNA form, the CDR3 reads TGTGCCAGCAGCTTAGTAGGCCCCAGGGGACGCCAAGTATACAATGAGCAGTTCTTC. Encoded protein: CASSLVGPRGRQVYNEQFF.

V is TRBV11-2 and J is TRBJ2-3, with a weak D call TRBD1 (6 bases). Per germline, CDR1 SGHAT and CDR2 FQNNGV. Trimming stripped 4 bases from V and 0 bases from J, with 8 bases between. The CDR3 runs to 14 residues. This CDR3 is CASSYGQSTDTQYF. The CDR3 DNA is TGTGCCAGCAGCTACGGACAGAGCACAGATACGCAGTATTTT. Full variable domain (remainder filled in from reference TRBV11-2 and TRBJ2-3): EAGVAQSPRYKIIEKRQSVAFWCNPISGHATLYWYQQILGQGPKLLIQFQNNGVVDDSQLPKDRFSAERLKGVDSTLKIQPAKLEDSAVYLCASSYGQSTDTQYFGPGTRLTVL.

The CDR3 region has the DNA TGTGCCAGCAGCCTACGTATTCCGGTCTATGGCTACACCTTC. This sequence encodes CASSLRIPVYGYTF. The J gene is TRBJ1-2, the V gene TRBV5-8; no definite D call. The length of the CDR3 is 14 residues. Germline assignment: CDR1 SGHTS and CDR2 YDEGEE. V dropped 4 bases and J dropped 4 bases, with 14 bases sitting between them.

The gene calls are TRBV5-1 and TRBJ2-2, with D tentatively TRBD1 (6 bases). Germline lookup yields CDR1 SGHRS and CDR2 YFSETQ. This CDR3 region has 15 residues. With 4 bases removed from V and 4 bases from J, the gap between germline ends came to 14 bases. For the CDR3, the DNA is TGCGCCAGCAGCGGACGACAGGCCGGCACCGGGGAGCTGTTTTTT. Encoded protein: CASSGRQAGTGELFF.

This clone was counted a few times. The gene calls are TRBV27 and TRBJ2-7; D not certain. CDR1 MNHEY and CDR2 SMNVEV come from the germline V gene (reference sequence). Trimming cost V 6 bases and J 4 bases, with 10 bases left between them. This CDR3 spans 12 amino acids. The CDR3 DNA is TGTGCCAGCAGCCCATCCGGTTACGAGCAGTACTTC. Translation: CASSPSGYEQYF.

The rearrangement links TRBV6-1 to TRBJ1-2; D may be TRBD1 (5 bases). Germline V lookup: CDR1 MNHNS, CDR2 SASEGT. The germline V and J ends were trimmed by 6 bases and 0 bases, with 8 bases remaining between them. This CDR3 spans 13 amino acids. CDR3 nucleotide sequence: TGTGCCAGCAGATCACAGGCTAACTATGGCTACACCTTC. It yields the protein CASRSQANYGYTF.

This clone was detected only a few times. The chain has TRBV5-1 and TRBJ2-7, with 9 nucleotides matching TRBD1. The V and J ends lost 2 bases and 1 base, in that order; junction bases with no gene match: 4. The CDR3 runs 15 residues. Per germline, CDR1 SGHRS and CDR2 YFSETQ. In DNA, the CDR3 is TGCGCCAGCAGCTTTGGGGACAGGGTATCCTACGAGCAGTACTTC. Translated: CASSFGDRVSYEQYF.

The genes are TRBV5-6 and TRBJ1-4, with 10 bases identical to TRBD1. The CDR3 covers 15 residues. Trimming removed 2 bases from V and 5 bases from J; junction bases left unmatched: 3. Germline CDR1 is SGHDT and CDR2 is YYEEEE. CDR3 bases: TGTGCCAGCAGCTTACCGGGACAGGGGAATGAAAAACTGTTTTTT. This gives the protein CASSLPGQGNEKLFF.

This rearrangement joins TRBV5-4 to TRBJ2-1; possibly TRBD1 for D (6 bases). The CDR3 has 14 residues. In germline, CDR1 is SGHNT, CDR2 YYREEE (reference sequence). Trimming left V 4 bases short and J 6 bases short, with 14 bases between. CDR3 residues: CASSRLRGTNEQFF. The CDR3 region has the DNA TGTGCCAGCAGCCGGCTTAGGGGGACCAATGAGCAGTTCTTC.

The chain uses TRBV7-6 and TRBJ2-3, with a possible D match to TRBD1 (7 bases). The CDR3 covers 14 residues. Germline V gene data show CDR1 as SGHVS and CDR2 as FNYEAQ. Trimming took off 4 bases at V and 4 bases at J, with 12 bases between the two ends. The CDR3 sequence is CASSYIRGADTQYF. The CDR3 coding sequence is TGTGCCAGCAGCTATATCAGGGGGGCAGATACGCAGTATTTT.

This chain uses TRBV19 with TRBJ2-3; TRBD1 agrees at 9 bases. Germline CDR1 and CDR2: LNHDA and SQIVND (reference sequence). This CDR3 is built from 14 residues. V lost 3 bases to trimming and J lost 7 bases; unmatched junction nucleotides: 5. In DNA form, the CDR3 reads TGTGCCAGTAGTATCCTAGGGACAGGGAATACGCAGTATTTT. This gives the protein CASSILGTGNTQYF.

The chain joins TRBV4-1 to TRBJ2-7, with 13 bases identical to TRBD2. This CDR3 has 18 residues. After removal of 3 bases from V and 2 bases from J, the junction contained 10 bases not matched to a gene. CDR1 and CDR2 from the germline V gene are MGHRA and YSYEKL. CDR3 sequence: CASSQTSGGPSPPYEQYF. CDR3 DNA: TGCGCCAGCAGCCAGACTAGCGGGGGGCCCTCTCCCCCCTACGAGCAGTACTTC.

This clone was recorded only once. J is TRBJ1-1 and V is TRBV7-9, with 9 bases lining up with TRBD1. The J segment lost 5 bases and the V segment lost 3 bases, leaving 4 bases of the junction unmatched. CDR1 is SEHNR, CDR2 FQNEAQ, per germline (reference sequence). The CDR3 contains 14 residues. The chain's CDR3 is CASSFTGQGTEAFF. The CDR3 nucleotides are TGTGCCAGCAGCTTTACGGGACAGGGAACTGAAGCTTTCTTT.

V is TRBV7-6 and J is TRBJ2-7; TRBD1 agrees at 9 bases. CDR1 is SGHVS and CDR2 is FNYEAQ in the germline V gene. V gave up 0 bases and J gave up 3 bases; unmatched junction bases: 3. This CDR3 spans 15 amino acids. The CDR3 DNA reads TGTGCCAGCAGCTTAGCGGGACAGGGCGACTACGAGCAGTACTTC. Its translation is CASSLAGQGDYEQYF.

This clone was picked up a small number of times. The V call is TRBV5-1, the J call TRBJ2-7, with 8 bases that match TRBD1. Trimming cost V 0 bases and J 5 bases; bases outside gene matches: 4. Germline V lookup: CDR1 SGHRS, CDR2 YFSETQ. There are 14 residues in the CDR3. The CDR3 bases are TGCGCCAGCAGCTTGGAATCGACAGGGGACGAGCAGTACTTC. Protein: CASSLESTGDEQYF.

The chain recombines TRBV19 with TRBJ2-7, with D perhaps matching TRBD1 (6 bases). CDR1 is LNHDA, CDR2 SQIVND, per germline (reference sequence). V lost 10 bases and J lost 3, with 19 bases in between. The CDR3 consists of 14 residues. The CDR3 loop is CATTGQGLHYEQYF. CDR3 in DNA: TGTGCCACCACGGGGCAGGGGCTACACTACGAGCAGTACTTC.

The chain couples TRBV5-6 to TRBJ1-4; 8 bases are a match to TRBD1. The trim removed 4 bases at V and 5 bases at J, leaving 7 bases unmatched. CDR1 is SGHDT, CDR2 YYEEEE, per germline. CDR3 length equals 15 residues. This CDR3 reads CASSPMTGDNEKLFF. DNA for the CDR3: TGTGCCAGCAGCCCAATGACAGGGGACAATGAAAAACTGTTTTTT.

This rearrangement joins TRBV30 to TRBJ1-5; 9 bases are a match to TRBD1. V trimming: 8 bases; J trimming: 6 bases; junction bases outside the gene matches: 8. CDR1 and CDR2 (germline): GTSNPN, SVGIG (reference sequence). The CDR3 contains 13 residues. The DNA of the CDR3 is TGTGCCATTGCCACAGGGGGCAGTCAGCCCCAGCATTTT. It translates to CAIATGGSQPQHF.

The J gene is TRBJ1-2, the V gene TRBV2; maybe TRBD1 (5 bases). V lost 3 bases to trimming and J lost 3 bases, with 11 bases between them. This CDR3 spans 14 amino acids. Germline CDR1 reads SNHLY; CDR2 reads FYNNEI. DNA for the CDR3: TGTGCCAGCAGTGAGTCCGGGACTTACTATGGCTACACCTTC. Translating gives CASSESGTYYGYTF.

V is TRBV4-1 and J is TRBJ2-7, with D maybe TRBD1 (5 bases). The V and J ends lost 4 bases and 7 bases respectively, with 17 bases between them. Germline CDR1 MGHRA, CDR2 YSYEKL. This CDR3 region has 14 residues. The CDR3 loop reads CASSPDRLLREQYF. CDR3 sequence (DNA): TGCGCCAGCAGCCCAGACAGACTCCTGCGGGAGCAGTACTTC.

The chain is built from TRBV9 and TRBJ2-5; D is unresolved. Looked up from germline, CDR1 is SGDLS and CDR2 is YYNGEE. The CDR3 totals 13 residues. V was trimmed by 4 bases and J by 5 bases, leaving 12 bases between them. This chain's CDR3 is CASSPPSRETQYF. The DNA of the CDR3 is TGTGCCAGCAGCCCACCCTCACGGGAGACCCAGTACTTC. The complete variable domain, with remaining parts taken from reference TRBV9 and TRBJ2-5, reads DSGVTQTPKHLITATGQRVTLRCSPRSGDLSVYWYQQSLDQGLQFLIQYYNGEERAKGNILERFSAQQFPDLHSELNLSSLELGDSALYFCASSPPSRETQYFGPGTRLLVL.